What follows describes a single T cell receptor beta chain. The repertoire was sequenced with immunoSEQ multiplex PCR; TCRdb's copy has only in-frame clones and lacks some. The sample records fewer than 90,000 clones, 88% being singletons. The sample comes from a study of blood T cell repertoires in COVID-19. The CDR3 consists of 13 residues. Per the germline V gene, CDR1 is SGDLS and CDR2 is YYNGEE. With 0 bases removed from V and 2 bases from J, the gap between germline ends came to 5 bases. V gene TRBV9 combines with J gene TRBJ1-1; D unresolved. This sequence was found in an elderly woman with active or convalescent COVID-19. Specimen: peripheral blood. In nucleotides, the CDR3 is TGTGCCAGCAGCGTAGGTCCAAACACTGAAGCTTTCTTT. Encoded protein: CASSVGPNTEAFF. The whole variable domain, filled in from reference TRBV9 and TRBJ1-1, reads DSGVTQTPKHLITATGQRVTLRCSPRSGDLSVYWYQQSLDQGLQFLIQYYNGEERAKGNILERFSAQQFPDLHSELNLSSLELGDSALYFCASSVGPNTEAFFGQGTRLTVV.